A selection of T cell receptor beta chains follows, all from one sample in a study of control samples from healthy donors and cancer patients. Clones were read by immunoSEQ multiplex PCR, and TCRdb kept only the in-frame ones, dropping some. The table lists roughly 100,000 clones, 80% to 95% of them singletons. Source material: blood. The receptors derive from a human donor in good health. The donor label of this sample is uncertain. Each CDR3 is given with its conserved first and last residue. Fields, in order: V gene, J gene, clone size, D gene, CDR3 DNA, CDR3 protein. The D gene is left open where the match is weak. The size field is filled for only some rows; it gives once, few, many or a size class.

V gene: TRBV28
J gene: TRBJ1-4
clone size: .
D gene: .
CDR3 DNA: TGTGCCAGCAGTTTTCGTCGTATGACTAATGAAAAACTGTTTTTT
CDR3 protein: CASSFRRMTNEKLFF

V gene: TRBV5-1
J gene: TRBJ2-3
clone size: .
D gene: TRBD1
CDR3 DNA: TGCGCCAGCAGCCCCGGACAGGGCACAGATACGCAGTATTTT
CDR3 protein: CASSPGQGTDTQYF

V gene: TRBV4-3
J gene: TRBJ1-2
clone size: .
D gene: .
CDR3 DNA: TGCGCCAGCAGCCAAGACTTTGAAAGTATTACAGGTCTTAACTATGGCTACACCTTC
CDR3 protein: CASSQDFESITGLNYGYTF

V gene: TRBV7-8
J gene: TRBJ2-7
clone size: .
D gene: .
CDR3 DNA: TGTGCCAGCAGCTTCCGAGCCTACGAGCAGTACTTC
CDR3 protein: CASSFRAYEQYF

V gene: TRBV18
J gene: TRBJ2-1
clone size: .
D gene: .
CDR3 DNA: TGTGCCAGCTCACCACCGGCAACAGTCTCCTACAATGAGCAGTTCTTC
CDR3 protein: CASSPPATVSYNEQFF

V gene: TRBV25-1
J gene: TRBJ1-3
clone size: .
D gene: .
CDR3 DNA: TGTGCCAGCAGTGGATTAGGAGGGGATGGAAACACCATATATTTT
CDR3 protein: CASSGLGGDGNTIYF

V gene: TRBV2
J gene: TRBJ1-2
clone size: .
D gene: .
CDR3 DNA: TGTGCCAGCAGTCAGATCGCCAGGGGTGGCTACACCTTC
CDR3 protein: CASSQIARGGYTF

V gene: TRBV11-2
J gene: TRBJ2-1
clone size: once
D gene: .
CDR3 DNA: TGTGCCAGCAGCTTAGGGCAGGGAGACAATGAGCAGTTCTTC
CDR3 protein: CASSLGQGDNEQFF

V gene: TRBV10-2
J gene: TRBJ1-1
clone size: .
D gene: .
CDR3 DNA: TGCGCCAGCAGTGAGATTGGCTTCCCGAACACTGAAGCTTTCTTT
CDR3 protein: CASSEIGFPNTEAFF

V gene: TRBV19
J gene: TRBJ1-3
clone size: .
D gene: .
CDR3 DNA: TGTGCCACCGAAAACTGGGGAGGACCAACCGGAAACACCATATATTTT
CDR3 protein: CATENWGGPTGNTIYF

V gene: TRBV12-5
J gene: TRBJ1-3
clone size: .
D gene: .
CDR3 DNA: TGTGCTAGTGGTTCCCCCGTCGATTCGCGGCACGGAAACACCATATATTTT
CDR3 protein: CASGSPVDSRHGNTIYF

V gene: TRBV4-3
J gene: TRBJ1-1
clone size: .
D gene: .
CDR3 DNA: TGCGCCAGCTCGACGAACAGGGCGCACACTGAAGCTTTCTTT
CDR3 protein: CASSTNRAHTEAFF

V gene: TRBV4-3
J gene: TRBJ1-4
clone size: .
D gene: TRBD1
CDR3 DNA: TGCGCCAGCAGCCAAGCAGGGGGAGGGAATGAAAAACTGTTTTTT
CDR3 protein: CASSQAGGGNEKLFF

V gene: TRBV9
J gene: TRBJ1-1
clone size: .
D gene: .
CDR3 DNA: TGTGCCAGCAGCGTAGATGGGGGCGCGGGGAATACTGAAGCTTTCTTT
CDR3 protein: CASSVDGGAGNTEAFF

V gene: TRBV2
J gene: TRBJ1-6
clone size: .
D gene: .
CDR3 DNA: TGTGCCGGCCACGGGGACAATTCACCCCTCCACTTT
CDR3 protein: CAGHGDNSPLHF

V gene: TRBV28
J gene: TRBJ2-1
clone size: .
D gene: .
CDR3 DNA: TGTGCCAGCAGTTTATTTTCCCAGGGCAATGAGCAGTTCTTC
CDR3 protein: CASSLFSQGNEQFF

V gene: TRBV9
J gene: TRBJ2-3
clone size: .
D gene: TRBD2
CDR3 DNA: TGTGCCAGCAGCGTTGGGAGTAGCGGGGTAGGAGGGGGCACAGATACGCAGTATTTT
CDR3 protein: CASSVGSSGVGGGTDTQYF

V gene: TRBV24-1
J gene: TRBJ2-7
clone size: .
D gene: .
CDR3 DNA: TGTGCCACCAGTGATTCGACCTTCGAGCAGTACTTC
CDR3 protein: CATSDSTFEQYF

V gene: TRBV20-1
J gene: TRBJ1-2
clone size: .
D gene: .
CDR3 DNA: TGCAGTGCGAGGGATGCCTATGGCTACACCTTC
CDR3 protein: CSARDAYGYTF

V gene: TRBV19
J gene: TRBJ2-3
clone size: .
D gene: .
CDR3 DNA: TGTGCCAGTAGTATGGGAAGGGCACCTAGCACAGATACGCAGTATTTT
CDR3 protein: CASSMGRAPSTDTQYF

V gene: TRBV5-1
J gene: TRBJ2-3
clone size: .
D gene: TRBD1
CDR3 DNA: TGCGCCAGCAGCTCCGGACAGGGGACAGATACGCAGTATTTT
CDR3 protein: CASSSGQGTDTQYF

V gene: TRBV29-1
J gene: TRBJ1-1
clone size: .
D gene: .
CDR3 DNA: TGCAGCGCTGCGGGGGGAGTCACTGAAGCTTTCTTT
CDR3 protein: CSAAGGVTEAFF

V gene: TRBV4-2
J gene: TRBJ2-5
clone size: .
D gene: TRBD2
CDR3 DNA: TGTGCCAGCAGCCGAGGACTAGCGGGGATGGGTGAAGAGACCCAGTACTTC
CDR3 protein: CASSRGLAGMGEETQYF

V gene: TRBV12-5
J gene: TRBJ1-2
clone size: .
D gene: .
CDR3 DNA: TGTGCTAGTGGTAGTTCTAGGACCCTCGAGGGCTACACCTTC
CDR3 protein: CASGSSRTLEGYTF

V gene: TRBV27
J gene: TRBJ2-5
clone size: .
D gene: TRBD1
CDR3 DNA: TGTGCCAGCAGACCTGACAGGGTGGTTGGGGAGACCCAGTACTTC
CDR3 protein: CASRPDRVVGETQYF

V gene: TRBV5-6
J gene: TRBJ1-2
clone size: .
D gene: .
CDR3 DNA: TGTGCCAGCAGCTCAGTGAACCGGGACAAGAATGGCTACACCTTC
CDR3 protein: CASSSVNRDKNGYTF

V gene: TRBV2
J gene: TRBJ1-2
clone size: .
D gene: .
CDR3 DNA: TGTGCCAGTAGGGCCCTACCGGGAAACGGCTACACCTTC
CDR3 protein: CASRALPGNGYTF

V gene: TRBV2
J gene: TRBJ1-5
clone size: .
D gene: TRBD1
CDR3 DNA: TGTGCCAGCAGGGGGACGGACAGGGGCGAGGGTCAGCCCCAGCATTTT
CDR3 protein: CASRGTDRGEGQPQHF

V gene: TRBV6-6
J gene: TRBJ2-2
clone size: .
D gene: TRBD1
CDR3 DNA: TGTGCCAGCAGTCGCCCGGGACAGGCTACCGGGGAGCTGTTTTTT
CDR3 protein: CASSRPGQATGELFF

V gene: TRBV5-1
J gene: TRBJ1-5
clone size: .
D gene: TRBD1
CDR3 DNA: TGCGCCAGCAGCTTGGGTCCGCAGGGGGTTCGAAGCAATCAGCCCCAGCATTTT
CDR3 protein: CASSLGPQGVRSNQPQHF

V gene: TRBV18
J gene: TRBJ2-1
clone size: .
D gene: .
CDR3 DNA: TGTGCCAGCTCACCAGGCAGGGCCCCCAATGAGCAGTTCTTC
CDR3 protein: CASSPGRAPNEQFF

V gene: TRBV19
J gene: TRBJ2-6
clone size: .
D gene: .
CDR3 DNA: TGTGCCAGCCCCGGTCAGGGCTCCAATTTTAGCTCTGGGGCCAACGTCCTGACTTTC
CDR3 protein: CASPGQGSNFSSGANVLTF

V gene: TRBV3-1/TRBV3-2
J gene: TRBJ2-5
clone size: .
D gene: .
CDR3 DNA: TGTGCCAGCAGCCCTAGTGGGCGTGGAGAGACCCAGTACTTC
CDR3 protein: CASSPSGRGETQYF

V gene: TRBV7-2
J gene: TRBJ2-5
clone size: once
D gene: TRBD2
CDR3 DNA: TGTGCCAGCAGCCCCCGACTAGCCTCATTGGGAGAGACCCAGTACTTC
CDR3 protein: CASSPRLASLGETQYF

V gene: TRBV11-2
J gene: TRBJ2-2
clone size: .
D gene: TRBD1
CDR3 DNA: TGTGCCAGCAGCTTCCAACATAGCCTTAGACAGGGAAAACCCGGGGAGCTGTTTTTT
CDR3 protein: CASSFQHSLRQGKPGELFF

V gene: TRBV10-2
J gene: TRBJ1-1
clone size: .
D gene: .
CDR3 DNA: TGCGCCAGCAGTGAGTCGAACGGGCCCAACTTGGGGGCTTTCTTT
CDR3 protein: CASSESNGPNLGAFF

V gene: TRBV24-1
J gene: TRBJ2-3
clone size: few
D gene: TRBD2
CDR3 DNA: TGTGCCACCAGTGATGGACTAGCGGGGGGCACAGATACGCAGTATTTT
CDR3 protein: CATSDGLAGGTDTQYF

V gene: TRBV4-3
J gene: TRBJ2-1
clone size: .
D gene: .
CDR3 DNA: TGCGCCAGCAGCTCTCCGGGGAATGAGCAGTTCTTC
CDR3 protein: CASSSPGNEQFF

V gene: TRBV2
J gene: TRBJ1-5
clone size: few
D gene: TRBD1
CDR3 DNA: TGTGCCAGCAAGGGGACAGGGGAAAATCAGCCCCAGCATTTT
CDR3 protein: CASKGTGENQPQHF

V gene: TRBV9
J gene: TRBJ2-4
clone size: .
D gene: .
CDR3 DNA: TGTGCCAGCAGCGTAGACGAGTGGGCCAAAAACATTCAGTACTTC
CDR3 protein: CASSVDEWAKNIQYF

V gene: TRBV7-9
J gene: TRBJ1-4
clone size: .
D gene: TRBD1
CDR3 DNA: TGTGCCAGCAGTTCCCCGGGACAGTCTAATGAAAAACTGTTTTTT
CDR3 protein: CASSSPGQSNEKLFF

V gene: TRBV7-2
J gene: TRBJ1-1
clone size: .
D gene: .
CDR3 DNA: TGTGCCAGCAGCTTAGTACTGAGCCTTGAAGCTTTCTTT
CDR3 protein: CASSLVLSLEAFF

V gene: TRBV2
J gene: TRBJ1-2
clone size: once
D gene: .
CDR3 DNA: TGTGCCAGCAGTGAAGCGAAGCACAGCTATGGCTACACCTTC
CDR3 protein: CASSEAKHSYGYTF

V gene: TRBV7-8
J gene: TRBJ1-2
clone size: .
D gene: .
CDR3 DNA: TGTGCCAGCAGCTCTCCTAACTATGGCTACACCTTC
CDR3 protein: CASSSPNYGYTF

V gene: TRBV5-4
J gene: TRBJ2-3
clone size: .
D gene: TRBD1
CDR3 DNA: TGTGCCAGCAGCTTGGCGGGACAGGGACCAGATACGCAGTATTTT
CDR3 protein: CASSLAGQGPDTQYF

V gene: TRBV24-1
J gene: TRBJ2-2
clone size: .
D gene: .
CDR3 DNA: TGTGCCACCAGTACAGCGAACACCGGGGAGCTGTTTTTT
CDR3 protein: CATSTANTGELFF

V gene: TRBV9
J gene: TRBJ2-6
clone size: .
D gene: .
CDR3 DNA: TGTGCCAGCAGCGTTACAGGGTATTCTGGGGCCAACGTCCTGACTTTC
CDR3 protein: CASSVTGYSGANVLTF

V gene: TRBV28
J gene: TRBJ2-3
clone size: .
D gene: .
CDR3 DNA: TGTGCCAGCAGCATCGGTGGCTATTCAGATACGCAGTATTTT
CDR3 protein: CASSIGGYSDTQYF